These 18 T cell receptor beta chains came from one sample sequenced in a study of blood T cell repertoires in COVID-19. The protocol was immunoSEQ multiplex PCR, while the TCRdb copy is restricted to in-frame clones and leaves out a portion. This table holds roughly 200,000 clones, roughly three quarters found once. The sample taken for sequencing was peripheral blood. Receptor source: a woman in her forties with COVID-19, enrolled during active disease.

This chain joins TRBV19 and TRBJ1-1; 10 positions agree with TRBD1. The germline V gene has CDR1 LNHDA and CDR2 SQIVND (reference sequence). The CDR3 loop spans 15 amino acids. Germline trimming cut 1 base from V and 5 bases from J; bases unmatched to any gene: 4. The CDR3 spells CASSIVGTGETEAFF. The CDR3 DNA is TGTGCCAGTAGTATAGTCGGGACAGGGGAGACTGAAGCTTTCTTT.

The V and J genes are TRBV18 and TRBJ2-7, with a tentative D call TRBD2 (5 bases). Trimming left V 3 bases short and J 4 bases short, with 10 bases between. The CDR3 runs to 13 residues. Germline CDR1 and CDR2: KGHSH and LQKENI. The CDR3 loop reads CASSPMEAYEQYF. The CDR3 DNA is TGTGCCAGCTCACCGATGGAGGCTTACGAGCAGTACTTC.

V usage is TRBV6-6 and J usage is TRBJ2-3, with 8 bases that match TRBD2. Germline V gene sequence: CDR1 MNHNY, CDR2 SVGAGI (reference sequence). Trimming cost V 2 bases and J 4 bases; bases outside gene matches: 8. CDR3 length: 16 amino acids. The CDR3 spells CASSYPGLVGPDTQYF. DNA for the CDR3: TGTGCCAGCAGTTACCCGGGACTAGTCGGTCCAGATACGCAGTATTTT.

V is TRBV7-9 and J is TRBJ2-7, with D possibly TRBD1 on 6 matching bases. This CDR3 comprises 11 residues. Germline CDR1 is SEHNR and CDR2 is FQNEAQ (reference sequence). V was shortened by 8 bases and J by 6 bases, with 11 bases between the two germline ends. In nucleotides, the CDR3 is TGTGCCAGCGGCCAGGGGTCCGAGCAGTACTTC. Its protein is CASGQGSEQYF.

This sequence joins TRBV18 and TRBJ2-3, with TRBD2 as a possible D gene (5 bases). V was cut by 0 bases and J by 1 base, with 8 bases left in between. Germline-derived CDR1 and CDR2 are KGHSH and LQKENI. The CDR3 has 15 amino acids. CDR3 DNA: TGTGCCAGCTCACCACCGCAGGAGGGCACAGATACGCAGTATTTT. Translation: CASSPPQEGTDTQYF.

The V call is TRBV7-2, the J call TRBJ2-7; 9 nucleotides match TRBD2. V lost 4 bases to trimming and J lost 1 base; unmatched junction nucleotides: 8. The CDR3 is made up of 16 amino acids. CDR1 is SGHTA and CDR2 is FQGNSA in the germline V gene. This chain's CDR3 is CASSYSGGPVSYEQYF. The CDR3 bases are TGTGCCAGCAGCTATAGCGGGGGTCCGGTGTCCTACGAGCAGTACTTC.

The genes are TRBV21-1 and TRBJ1-1; the DNA was not compared with TRBD1, the D call given in the table. TRBV21-1 is designated a pseudogene. The CDR3 covers 15 residues. The CDR3 spells CASTLYWGGNTEAFF. The CDR3 DNA reads TGTGCCAGCACATTGTATTGGGGCGGGAACACTGAAGCTTTCTTT.

This clone was picked up one time. This CDR3 reads CASSQQRSTSGYTDTQYF. The CDR3 nucleotides read TGTGCCAGCTCGCAGCAGCGATCGACTAGCGGGTACACAGATACGCAGTATTTT. This chain uses TRBV18 with TRBJ2-3, with TRBD2 identical over 10 bases. This CDR3 is 18 amino acids long. V was pared by 6 bases and J by 2 bases, with 14 bases of the junction left unmatched. In germline, CDR1 is KGHSH, CDR2 LQKENI.

The chain combines TRBV10-1 with TRBJ2-1, with 9 bases lining up with TRBD2. This CDR3 has 18 amino acids. Trimming took 10 bases from V and 6 from J; bases not matched to a gene: 22. Germline values: CDR1 WNHNN, CDR2 SYGVQD (reference sequence). In DNA, the CDR3 is TGCGCCACCAAACCCGGGGGCTTAGCGGGAGCCGGGGGCAATGAGCAGTTCTTC. Translation: CATKPGGLAGAGGNEQFF.

On this clone: An end of the junction differs from the germline gene, which may be a read error. V gene TRBV5-1 combines with J gene TRBJ2-1; 7 nucleotides match TRBD1. The CDR3 is 11 residues long. Germline loops: CDR1 SGHRS, CDR2 YFSETQ. The CDR3 DNA sequence: TGCGCCAGCAGTTTGGACAGGTCGCAATTCTTC. This codes for CASSLDRSQFF. Complete variable domain (other parts from reference TRBV5-1 and TRBJ2-1): KAGVTQTPRYLIKTRGQQVTLSCSPISGHRSVSWYQQTPGQGLQFLFEYFSETQRNKGNFPGRFSGRQFSNSRSEMNVSTLELGDSALYLCASSLDRSQFFGPGTRLTVL.

This clone was detected only a few times. The chain carries TRBV30 and TRBJ2-7, with D possibly matching TRBD2 (6 bases). The CDR3 is 14 amino acids. The V gene's germline CDR1 is GTSNPN and CDR2 SVGIG (reference sequence). Trimming removed 3 bases from V and 4 bases from J, with 16 bases in between. CDR3: CAWSAPPSAYEQYF. For the CDR3, the DNA is TGTGCCTGGAGCGCCCCCCCTAGCGCGTACGAGCAGTACTTC.

The CDR3 region is CASSEAVAGGGNEQFF. The CDR3 DNA follows: TGTGCCAGCAGTGAAGCGGTAGCGGGGGGGGGCAATGAGCAGTTCTTC. The chain links TRBV2 to TRBJ2-1; 11 bases match TRBD2. Unmatched junction bases numbered 4, after V lost 0 bases and J lost 6 bases. The CDR3 extends over 16 amino acids. Per germline, CDR1 SNHLY and CDR2 FYNNEI. The full variable domain, with the rest looked up from reference TRBV2 and TRBJ2-1, is EPEVTQTPSHQVTQMGQEVILRCVPISNHLYFYWYRQILGQKVEFLVSFYNNEISEKSEIFDDQFSVERPDGSNFTLKIRSTKLEDSAMYFCASSEAVAGGGNEQFFGPGTRLTVL.

The chain has TRBV4-1 and TRBJ1-5; 7 bases are shared with TRBD1. V was pared by 3 bases and J by 1 base, with 3 bases of the junction left unmatched. CDR3 size: 15 residues. The germline V gene encodes CDR1 MGHRA and CDR2 YSYEKL. The CDR3 DNA sequence: TGCGCCAGCAGCCACGGGACAGAGAGCAATCAGCCCCAGCATTTT. Amino acids: CASSHGTESNQPQHF.

The chain uses TRBV29-1 and TRBJ2-7, with D uncertain. This CDR3 has 13 amino acids. In germline, CDR1 is SQVTM, CDR2 ANQGSEA. The ends were cut back, 3 bases at V and 6 bases at J, with 15 bases in the middle. In DNA, the CDR3 is TGCAGCGTTGATGGGCCGACGGTCGGCGAGCAGTACTTC. It codes for CSVDGPTVGEQYF.

As regards this clone: This same CDR3 is encoded by further DNA sequences in the sample. The rearrangement links TRBV18 to TRBJ1-1, with TRBD1 matching 7 bases. Germline CDR1 and CDR2: KGHSH and LQKENI. The trim removed 6 bases at V and 2 bases at J, leaving 6 bases unmatched. This CDR3 contains 14 residues. The CDR3: CASSRGQPNTEAFF. The DNA of the CDR3 is TGTGCCAGCTCTAGGGGACAGCCAAACACTGAAGCTTTCTTT.

V and J are TRBV7-9 and TRBJ2-3; the D gene is possibly TRBD2 (5 bases). V lost 3 bases, J lost 3 bases, and 19 bases lay in between. The germline V gene has CDR1 SEHNR and CDR2 FQNEAQ (reference sequence). This CDR3 spans 17 amino acids. This chain's CDR3 is CASSFRGQTGKTDTQYF. The DNA of the CDR3 is TGTGCCAGCAGCTTTCGGGGTCAGACGGGAAAAACAGATACGCAGTATTTT.

J is TRBJ2-2 and V is TRBV19; tentative D call: TRBD2 (7 bases). Trimming took off 7 bases at V and 6 bases at J, with 21 bases between the two ends. The CDR3 has 16 amino acids. CDR1 LNHDA and CDR2 SQIVND come from the germline V gene (reference sequence). CDR3: CASKEGGPPYPGELFF. The CDR3 region has the DNA TGTGCCAGTAAAGAGGGGGGGCCACCCTATCCCGGGGAGCTGTTTTTT.

The V gene is TRBV2, the J gene TRBJ1-2, with D possibly TRBD1 on 6 matching bases. The CDR3 consists of 14 residues. CDR1 is SNHLY and CDR2 is FYNNEI in the germline V gene. V was cut by 2 bases and J by 3 bases, with 10 bases left in between. The CDR3 DNA follows: TGTGCCAGCAGTGAACAGGGGCCGGACTATGGCTACACCTTC. It specifies CASSEQGPDYGYTF.